This T cell receptor beta chain was profiled in a study of spatial heterogeneity in lung cancer. Study results and caveats: Resection blood, more than follow-up blood, showed ubiquitous expanded tumor TCRs.

Each CDR3 protein is one row after TCRdb ran MiXCR on the 5' RACE reads. The sample has about 80,000 distinct CDR3 sequences; 7% to 9% are singletons. As concerns this clonotype: Its antigen is still unknown.

As to time point: sample taken at primary tumor resection. Unsorted whole RNA samples from tumor, nontumor lung or frozen PBMC were sequenced. Trimming pared 4 bases from V and 2 bases from J, leaving 19 bases between. Germline CDR1 is SSHAT and CDR2 is FNYEAQ (reference sequence). There are 17 residues in the CDR3. The receptor was isolated from a male donor with early-stage non-small cell lung cancer. This material consisted of PBMCs, taken at surgery. This chain joins TRBV7-7 and TRBJ2-3; D is perhaps TRBD2 (6 bases). The CDR3: CASSSTSFRSVTDTQYF. The CDR3 nucleotides are TGTGCCAGCAGCTCCACTAGCTTCAGGAGTGTCACAGATACGCAGTATTTT.